These 26 T cell receptor beta chains share one sample of origin, sequenced in a study of cytomegalovirus exposure and HLA in healthy donors. It was with 60 Vbeta and 13 Jbeta primers that the PCR ran. The table came from immunoSEQ multiplex PCR; TCRdb's copy has only in-frame clones and leaves some out. The data contain 60,000 to 70,000 clones, about four fifths of them singletons. The sample taken for sequencing was PBMCs. These receptors came from a woman younger than 45 in good health and CMV-seronegative.

The rearrangement links TRBV2 to TRBJ1-2, with TRBD1 as a possible D gene (5 bases). This CDR3 region has 13 residues. Trimming shortened V by 10 bases and J by 2 bases, and 14 bases separated the two germline ends. The V gene's germline CDR1 is SNHLY and CDR2 FYNNEI. In DNA form, the CDR3 reads TGTGCCATTCGCCCGCCAGGGAACTATGGCTACACCTTC. This gives the protein CAIRPPGNYGYTF. The full variable domain, completed using reference TRBV2 and TRBJ1-2, is EPEVTQTPSHQVTQMGQEVILRCVPISNHLYFYWYRQILGQKVEFLVSFYNNEISEKSEIFDDQFSVERPDGSNFTLKIRSTKLEDSAMYFCAIRPPGNYGYTFGSGTRLTVV.

The chain combines TRBV30 with TRBJ1-5; D not resolved. Trimming shortened V by 1 base and J by 2 bases, and 9 bases separated the two germline ends. CDR3 length: 14 amino acids. Germline CDR1 GTSNPN, CDR2 SVGIG (reference sequence). This CDR3 reads CAWSAGGGNQPQHF. The CDR3 DNA reads TGTGCCTGGAGTGCGGGCGGGGGCAATCAGCCCCAGCATTTT.

This clone was found once. This chain links TRBV5-1 with TRBJ2-7, with 8 bases aligning to TRBD1. This CDR3 has 15 residues. The germline CDR1 and CDR2 sequences are SGHRS and YFSETQ. The J segment lost 6 bases and the V segment lost 1 base, leaving 9 bases of the junction unmatched. The CDR3 spells CASSLSGQGASEQYF. The CDR3 nucleotides read TGCGCCAGCAGCTTGTCTGGACAGGGAGCTTCCGAGCAGTACTTC.

The J gene is TRBJ1-2, the V gene TRBV5-1; D may be TRBD1 (5 bases). With 4 bases removed from V and 10 bases from J, the gap between germline ends came to 17 bases. The V gene's germline CDR1 is SGHRS and CDR2 YFSETQ. The CDR3 is 13 amino acids. CDR3 sequence reads: CASSPTGVKDYTF. In DNA form, the CDR3 reads TGCGCCAGCAGCCCAACGGGGGTGAAAGACTACACCTTC.

The V gene is TRBV6-5, the J gene TRBJ2-2, with 7 nucleotides matching TRBD1. CDR1 and CDR2 from the germline V gene are MNHEY and SVGAGI. This CDR3 is 16 amino acids long. With V trimmed by 4 bases and J by 8 bases, 13 bases remained unmatched. The CDR3: CASSSPGQLRSGELFF. As DNA, the CDR3 is TGTGCCAGCAGTTCCCCGGGACAGCTCCGTTCGGGGGAGCTGTTTTTT.

The CDR3 sequence is CASSGQGNSYEQYF. In DNA form, the CDR3 reads TGTGCCAGCAGCGGACAGGGTAACTCCTACGAGCAGTACTTC. This chain uses TRBV5-4 with TRBJ2-7; 8 nucleotides match TRBD1. The trim removed 4 bases at V and 0 bases at J, leaving 3 bases unmatched. Germline CDR1 and CDR2: SGHNT and YYREEE (reference sequence). The CDR3 length is 14 residues.

The chain uses TRBV28 and TRBJ2-7, with 9 nucleotides matching TRBD2. V was clipped by 7 bases and J by 0 bases; unmatched bases: 7. Per the germline V gene, CDR1 is MDHEN and CDR2 is SYDVKM. CDR3 length: 15 amino acids. Here the CDR3 DNA reads TGTGCCAGCACCCCACTAGCGGGTGCCTCCTACGAGCAGTACTTC. This encodes CASTPLAGASYEQYF.

This CDR3 is CASSLGLAGGIYEQYF. The DNA of the CDR3 is TGTGCCAGCAGCTTGGGACTAGCGGGAGGAATCTACGAGCAGTACTTC. J is TRBJ2-7 and V is TRBV7-2; 15 bases are shared with TRBD2. Trimming took 3 bases from V and 3 from J; bases not matched to a gene: 3. In germline, CDR1 is SGHTA, CDR2 FQGNSA. The CDR3 spans 16 residues.

This clone was observed a few times. This sequence joins TRBV6-5 and TRBJ2-6; 7 bases match TRBD2. The CDR3 has 15 residues. Germline V CDR1 and CDR2: MNHEY, SVGAGI. V lost 5 bases, J lost 3 bases, and 4 bases stayed unmatched. The CDR3: CASSVGEGGANVLTF. The CDR3 DNA reads TGTGCCAGCAGTGTCGGGGAGGGTGGGGCCAACGTCCTGACTTTC.

The chain employs TRBV30 and TRBJ2-7, with 8 bases identical to TRBD2. The germline gives CDR1 GTSNPN, CDR2 SVGIG (reference sequence). V was clipped by 2 bases and J by 3 bases; unmatched bases: 3. This CDR3 spans 13 amino acids. The CDR3 coding sequence is TGTGCCTGGAGTCCCGGGGGGGGCTACGAGCAGTACTTC. Translation gives CAWSPGGGYEQYF.

CDR3 in amino acids: CASAGVLNYGYTF. Here the CDR3 DNA reads TGTGCCAGCGCAGGGGTGCTTAACTATGGCTACACCTTC. The chain employs TRBV28 and TRBJ1-2; D is possibly TRBD1 (6 bases). Germline V gene sequence: CDR1 MDHEN, CDR2 SYDVKM. This CDR3 has 13 amino acids. Trimming removed 8 bases at V and 1 base at J, with 11 bases between.

This clone has a single count. For the CDR3, the DNA is TGCGCCAGCAGTGAGGAAAGGGGGCTGGGGAGCAACACAGATACGCAGTATTTT. Its protein is CASSEERGLGSNTDTQYF. The chain links TRBV10-1 to TRBJ2-3; the match to TRBD1 covers 7 bases. CDR3 length equals 18 residues. CDR1 WNHNN and CDR2 SYGVQD come from the germline V gene (reference sequence). V shed 2 bases and J 2 bases; nucleotides not matched to a gene: 13.

This chain links TRBV29-1 with TRBJ1-2; D is perhaps TRBD1 (5 bases). CDR3 length: 17 amino acids. The V gene lost 0 bases and the J gene lost 4 bases, with 21 bases spanning the gap. The germline CDR1 and CDR2 sequences are SQVTM and ANQGSEA. The CDR3, as DNA: TGCAGCGTTGAAGATCTCAATCAGGGAGGGATGGGCTATGGCTACACCTTC. Translating it yields CSVEDLNQGGMGYGYTF.

Regarding this clone: The junction shows a germline mismatch at one end, possibly a read error. The CDR3 sequence: CAWSGNPGQGLLGNAEAFF. The CDR3 DNA reads as TGTGCCTGGAGCGGCAACCCGGGACAGGGTCTGTTAGGGAACGCTGAAGCTTTCTTT. The chain recombines TRBV30 with TRBJ1-1; 9 bases are a match to TRBD1. The CDR3 extends over 19 amino acids. Looked up from germline, CDR1 is GTSNPN and CDR2 is SVGIG (reference sequence).

V gene TRBV11-2 combines with J gene TRBJ2-7; 7 positions agree with TRBD1. The ends lost 0 bases at V and 2 bases at J; junction bases unmatched: 1. Germline V gene data show CDR1 as SGHAT and CDR2 as FQNNGV. The CDR3 totals 14 residues. CDR3 loop: CASSLEQGPYEQYF. The CDR3, as DNA: TGTGCCAGCAGCTTAGAACAGGGGCCCTACGAGCAGTACTTC.

The chain has TRBV7-2 and TRBJ1-1, with TRBD1 matching 9 bases. The CDR3 totals 13 residues. CDR1 and CDR2 from the germline V gene are SGHTA and FQGNSA. V lost 1 base and J lost 14; bases outside the gene matches: 8. CDR3 region: CASSLGRDRDLFF. CDR3 DNA sequence: TGTGCCAGCAGCTTAGGCAGGGACAGGGACCTATTCTTT.

V gene TRBV4-1 combines with J gene TRBJ2-7, with D tentatively TRBD1 (6 bases). V was trimmed by 0 bases and J by 3 bases, leaving 6 bases between them. The CDR3 sequence is 13 residues long. Germline V CDR1 and CDR2: MGHRA, YSYEKL. This CDR3 reads CASSQEQGYEQYF. The CDR3 nucleotides read TGCGCCAGCAGCCAAGAACAGGGCTACGAGCAGTACTTC.

The rearrangement joins TRBV5-1 to TRBJ1-2; TRBD1 might be the D (6 bases). V was pared by 0 bases and J by 5 bases, with 14 bases between. Germline V gene lookup returns CDR1 SGHRS and CDR2 YFSETQ. The CDR3 has 15 residues. CDR3 loop: CASSLATGGAYGYTF. CDR3 DNA sequence: TGCGCCAGCAGCTTGGCGACGGGGGGGGCGTATGGCTACACCTTC.

The chain carries TRBV27 and TRBJ1-1; the D is unclear. CDR1 and CDR2 from the germline V gene are MNHEY and SMNVEV (reference sequence). This CDR3 has 13 residues. V lost 8 bases, J lost 0 bases, and 10 bases lay in between. In DNA form, the CDR3 reads TGTGCCAGCTCACAGAATTTGAACACTGAAGCTTTCTTT. Protein sequence: CASSQNLNTEAFF.

The chain couples TRBV5-1 to TRBJ2-1; 13 bases are a match to TRBD2. Germline-derived CDR1 and CDR2 are SGHRS and YFSETQ. Germline trimming cut 0 bases from V and 7 bases from J; bases unmatched to any gene: 4. CDR3 length equals 16 residues. The CDR3 reads CASSLGEGLAGNEQFF. The CDR3 nucleotides read TGCGCCAGCAGCTTGGGGGAGGGACTAGCGGGGAATGAGCAGTTCTTC.

V gene TRBV10-2 combines with J gene TRBJ1-5; D unclear. CDR3 size: 13 residues. Between the trimmed V and J ends, which lost 4 bases and 2 bases, there was a span of 6 bases. Germline V CDR1 and CDR2: WSHSY, SAAADI. The CDR3 protein is CASSAGGNQPQHF. In DNA form, the CDR3 reads TGCGCCAGCAGTGCCGGAGGCAATCAGCCCCAGCATTTT.

The V and J genes are TRBV7-8 and TRBJ1-1, with D perhaps TRBD1 (6 bases). Germline loops: CDR1 SGHVS, CDR2 FQNEAQ. This CDR3 has 15 residues. V was cut by 2 bases and J by 2 bases, with 12 bases left in between. This CDR3 is CASSLMVQGNTEAFF. The CDR3 DNA sequence: TGTGCCAGCAGCTTAATGGTACAGGGTAACACTGAAGCTTTCTTT.

The CDR3 protein is CASSLSRGNEQFF. In DNA form, the CDR3 reads TGTGCCAGCAGCTTAAGTCGGGGGAATGAGCAGTTCTTC. This chain links TRBV7-2 with TRBJ2-1; possible D gene TRBD2, 6 bases. With 2 bases removed from V and 7 bases from J, the gap between germline ends came to 9 bases. Germline V gene lookup returns CDR1 SGHTA and CDR2 FQGNSA. This CDR3 contains 13 residues.

The rearrangement uses TRBV5-1 and TRBJ2-1; the D is unclear. CDR3 size: 13 residues. V gave up 4 bases and J gave up 5 bases, with 10 bases separating them. The germline V gene encodes CDR1 SGHRS and CDR2 YFSETQ. CDR3 residues: CASSPDADNEQFF. CDR3 in DNA: TGCGCCAGCAGCCCGGATGCGGACAATGAGCAGTTCTTC.

The chain uses TRBV10-3 and TRBJ2-7, with TRBD1 matching over 9 bases. J was trimmed by 8 bases and V by 2 bases; bases with no gene match: 10. The CDR3 length is 15 residues. CDR1 is ENHRY and CDR2 is SYGVKD in the germline V gene. The DNA for the CDR3 is TGTGCCATCAGTGAGGGGGACAGGGCCTACCATAAGCAGTACTTC. Amino acids: CAISEGDRAYHKQYF.

The V and J genes are TRBV29-1 and TRBJ2-7, with 11 bases matching TRBD1. Losses at the gene ends were 5 bases for V and 5 bases for J; bases not matched to a gene: 8. CDR1 SQVTM and CDR2 ANQGSEA come from the germline V gene. This CDR3 comprises 14 residues. This chain's CDR3 is CSVLGGTGGNEQYF. As DNA, the CDR3 is TGCAGCGTTTTAGGTGGGACAGGGGGGAACGAGCAGTACTTC.